This T cell receptor (beta chain) was identified during a study of blood T cell repertoires in COVID-19. The method was immunoSEQ multiplex PCR; TCRdb's version includes in-frame clones alone and lacks a portion of them. The sample yields hundreds of thousands of clones, around nine tenths seen once. The junction had 6 bases not matched to a gene; V was cut back by 6 bases and J by 2 bases. The CDR3 sequence is 14 residues long. Germline values: CDR1 SNHLY, CDR2 FYNNEI. This receptor was identified in a woman aged 70-85 years with COVID-19, enrolled during active disease. Sequencing was carried out using peripheral blood. The rearrangement uses TRBV2 and TRBJ2-7; 8 bases are a match to TRBD2. Here the CDR3 DNA reads TGTGCCAGCAGGGTAAGCGGGGGCCCCTACGAGCAGTACTTC. Translated, it gives CASRVSGGPYEQYF.